This TCR beta chain was recorded in a study of human T cells and chemical hapten exposure. Using its own MiXCR run on the RACE reads, TCRdb lists one record per CDR3 protein. The sample lists roughly 250,000 distinct CDR3 sequences, 7.5% to 9% occurring once. Findings of the study overall: Significantly more large CDR3 similarity clusters were formed by expanded TCRs than by controls. Patch test score showed a positive correlation with PT1 expanded TCR counts. With regard to DPC sensitization, TCRs above 1 in 1000 frequency did not change.

The V gene end was trimmed by 2 bases and the J gene end by 0 bases; junction bases not matched to a gene: 6. CDR3 size: 17 residues. From germline, CDR1 is MGHRA and CDR2 YSYEKL. Time point in this sample: pre-sensitization, week 0. The treatment is: therapeutic diphenylcyclopropenone sensitization with weekly scalp DPC. At every patch-test visit, blood was drawn before the patch test was applied. This clonotype was detected ten times or more. Its target is not known. The TCR comes from a woman between 35 and 50 years old with alopecia areata. Some clones in this sample may be carry-over from other donors' samples. The sequencing here drew on whole blood, taken in connection with sensitization to the hapten diphenylcyclopropenone (DPC). The chain combines TRBV4-1 with TRBJ2-2, with 7 bases that match TRBD2. The chain's CDR3 is CASSQFPLAANTGELFF. CDR3 bases: TGCGCCAGCAGCCAATTCCCCCTAGCGGCGAACACCGGGGAGCTGTTTTTT.